One sample yielded the 17 T cell receptor beta chains listed below, sequenced in a study of cytomegalovirus exposure and HLA in healthy donors (dated by TCRdb to 2017 to 2019). Libraries were prepared through the immunoSEQ multiplex PCR assay. The multiplex PCR relied on a mix of 60 forward primers for TCR Vbeta segments and 13 reverse primers for TCR Jbeta segments. TCRdb re-hosts the immuneACCESS table, in-frame sequences only. Its copies lack some clones; in the studies checked, an unresolved V gene accounts for under half of them, and the cause for the rest is not known. This sample gives approximately 110,000 clones in total; roughly 81% of them show up just once. 0.9% to 1.2% of the sample goes to the ten largest clones. Sequencing was done on a sample of PBMCs. Every receptor here comes from a woman aged 30 to 39 in good health and CMV-seronegative.

The chain links TRBV19 to TRBJ2-7; 8 nucleotides agree with TRBD2. Germline CDR1 LNHDA, CDR2 SQIVND (reference sequence). The length of the CDR3 is 15 residues. V lost 6 bases, J lost 2 bases, and 9 bases stayed unmatched. The CDR3 here is CASSYGLASAYEQYF. The CDR3 bases are TGTGCCAGTAGCTACGGACTAGCAAGCGCCTACGAGCAGTACTTC.

The CDR3 DNA follows: TGTGCCAGCAGTGGGGTTAAGGGGTATCAGCCCCAGCATTTT. Its translation: CASSGVKGYQPQHF. This chain joins TRBV2 and TRBJ1-5, with D possibly matching TRBD1 (5 bases). Germline V gene sequence: CDR1 SNHLY, CDR2 FYNNEI. V lost 4 bases to trimming and J lost 5 bases, with 12 bases between them. The length of the CDR3 is 14 residues. The variable domain in full, with the rest retrieved from reference TRBV2 and TRBJ1-5, is EPEVTQTPSHQVTQMGQEVILRCVPISNHLYFYWYRQILGQKVEFLVSFYNNEISEKSEIFDDQFSVERPDGSNFTLKIRSTKLEDSAMYFCASSGVKGYQPQHFGDGTRLSIL.

DNA for the CDR3: TGCGCCAGCAGCCGTGACAGCTACTACGAGCAGTACTTC. Translated, it gives CASSRDSYYEQYF. The chain is built from TRBV5-1 and TRBJ2-7, with D possibly matching TRBD1 (5 bases). V was pared by 4 bases and J by 3 bases, with 11 bases between. Germline-derived CDR1 and CDR2 are SGHRS and YFSETQ. This CDR3 contains 13 residues. Looking up the rest from reference TRBV5-1 and TRBJ2-7 gives the full variable domain: KAGVTQTPRYLIKTRGQQVTLSCSPISGHRSVSWYQQTPGQGLQFLFEYFSETQRNKGNFPGRFSGRQFSNSRSEMNVSTLELGDSALYLCASSRDSYYEQYFGPGTRLTVT.

This rearrangement joins TRBV5-1 to TRBJ1-3; tentative D call: TRBD1 (5 bases). This CDR3 is 15 amino acids long. The germline CDR1 and CDR2 sequences are SGHRS and YFSETQ. V was pared by 1 base and J by 4 bases, with 12 bases between. The CDR3 DNA reads TGCGCCAGCAGCTTGACAGGTGCGGGAGGAAACACCATATATTTT. This translates into CASSLTGAGGNTIYF.

A few counts support this clone. The sample has other DNA sequences that encode this CDR3 too. The chain links TRBV5-5 to TRBJ1-2, with 7 bases identical to TRBD1. Per the germline V gene, CDR1 is SGHKS and CDR2 is YYEKEE (reference sequence). V was clipped by 1 base and J by 4 bases; unmatched bases: 4. CDR3 length: 14 amino acids. This chain's CDR3 is CASSLTGDSYGYTF. The CDR3 DNA follows: TGTGCCAGCAGCTTGACAGGGGACTCCTATGGCTACACCTTC. Using reference TRBV5-5 and TRBJ1-2 for the parts outside the CDR3, the full variable domain is DAGVTQSPTHLIKTRGQQVTLRCSPISGHKSVSWYQQVLGQGPQFIFQYYEKEERGRGNFPDRFSARQFPNYSSELNVNALLLGDSALYLCASSLTGDSYGYTFGSGTRLTVV.

The chain uses TRBV19 and TRBJ1-1; D is unclear. Per the germline V gene, CDR1 is LNHDA and CDR2 is SQIVND (reference sequence). V lost 5 bases and J 11 bases, leaving 15 bases between the germline ends. The CDR3 contains 12 residues. This CDR3 reads CASSSPGLGAFF. As DNA, the CDR3 is TGTGCCAGTAGTTCCCCCGGACTAGGGGCTTTCTTT.

The chain is built from TRBV10-3 and TRBJ1-2, with 8 positions matching TRBD1. Germline V CDR1 and CDR2: ENHRY, SYGVKD. This CDR3 has 13 amino acids. Trimming cost V 4 bases and J 13 bases; bases outside gene matches: 11. The chain's CDR3 is CAISVGAGGYITF. The CDR3 DNA sequence: TGTGCCATCAGTGTCGGGGCAGGGGGCTATATCACCTTC.

V usage is TRBV2 and J usage is TRBJ2-2; 9 bases are a match to TRBD1. This CDR3 region has 14 residues. Germline V gives CDR1 SNHLY, CDR2 FYNNEI. J was trimmed by 2 bases and V by 7 bases; bases with no gene match: 2. DNA for the CDR3: TGTGCCAGCACGGGACAGGGAAACACCGGGGAGCTGTTTTTT. Encoded protein: CASTGQGNTGELFF.

The genes are TRBV7-2 and TRBJ1-2; 9 nucleotides align to TRBD1. CDR1 and CDR2 (germline): SGHTA, FQGNSA. This CDR3 is built from 15 residues. J lost 6 bases, V lost 1 base, and 6 bases had no gene match. The CDR3 nucleotides are TGTGCCAGCAGCTTAGGGAGGACAGGGGCTGATGGCTACACCTTC. Translated: CASSLGRTGADGYTF.

The chain joins TRBV11-2 to TRBJ1-6; D might be TRBD1 (6 bases). CDR3 length equals 15 residues. The V gene lost 1 base and the J gene lost 6 bases, with 10 bases spanning the gap. The germline V gene has CDR1 SGHAT and CDR2 FQNNGV. The CDR3 protein is CASSLVGQTNSPLHF. CDR3 nucleotides: TGTGCCAGCAGCTTAGTTGGACAGACTAATTCACCCCTCCACTTT.

The CDR3 DNA is TGCGCCAGCAGCGTGGGACGGACAAATGAGCAGTTCTTC. It is translated as CASSVGRTNEQFF. V usage is TRBV5-1 and J usage is TRBJ2-1; either TRBD1 or TRBD2 may supply D (5 bases each). V gave up 4 bases and J gave up 7 bases, with 12 bases separating them. Germline V gene data show CDR1 as SGHRS and CDR2 as YFSETQ. CDR3 length equals 13 residues.

The chain combines TRBV11-3 with TRBJ1-5; 9 nucleotides match TRBD1. Germline V CDR1 and CDR2: SGHNT, YENEEA. CDR3 length: 16 amino acids. The J segment lost 7 bases and the V segment lost 1 base, leaving 8 bases of the junction unmatched. The CDR3 DNA sequence: TGTGCCAGCAGCTTAGTTCCGGACAGGGGAAGCCAGCCCCAGCATTTT. Protein: CASSLVPDRGSQPQHF.

This clone was seen a single time. V is TRBV27 and J is TRBJ1-2; TRBD1 matches 7 bases. V shed 5 bases, J shed 2 bases, and the junction held 8 bases outside the gene matches. From germline, CDR1 is MNHEY and CDR2 SMNVEV (reference sequence). The length of the CDR3 is 15 residues. The CDR3 DNA follows: TGTGCCAGCAGTCCCGGGACAGACGGGAACTATGGCTACACCTTC. This sequence encodes CASSPGTDGNYGYTF.

This chain connects TRBV29-1 to TRBJ1-2; 10 bases are a match to TRBD1. Germline values: CDR1 SQVTM, CDR2 ANQGSEA. The V segment lost 6 bases and the J segment 8 bases; nucleotides outside the gene matches: 9. This CDR3 is built from 13 residues. CDR3 bases: TGCAGCGTGACAGGGGGCAAGGGAGGCGGCTACACCTTC. It encodes CSVTGGKGGGYTF.

This chain uses TRBV6-1 with TRBJ1-1; a possible D gene is TRBD1 (6 bases). From germline, CDR1 is MNHNS and CDR2 SASEGT. This CDR3 is built from 14 residues. Trimming stripped 7 bases from V and 2 bases from J, with 14 bases between. In nucleotides, the CDR3 is TGTGCCAGCATGAAGGACAGAGGAAACACTGAAGCTTTCTTT. This sequence encodes CASMKDRGNTEAFF.

The V and J genes are TRBV2 and TRBJ1-2; 9 bases are shared with TRBD1. This CDR3 has 13 residues. After removal of 7 bases from V and 7 bases from J, the junction contained 7 bases not matched to a gene. Germline assignment: CDR1 SNHLY and CDR2 FYNNEI. The DNA of the CDR3 is TGTGCCAGCAACGGACAGGGGTATGGTGGCTACACCTTC. Translating it yields CASNGQGYGGYTF.

V and J are TRBV5-1 and TRBJ2-1, with 10 bases that match TRBD1. Looked up from germline, CDR1 is SGHRS and CDR2 is YFSETQ. The CDR3 has 18 residues. V lost 2 bases, J lost 3 bases, and 11 bases stayed unmatched. The CDR3 sequence: CASSLPTRQGANYNEQFF. The DNA for the CDR3 is TGCGCCAGCAGCTTACCGACCAGACAGGGGGCGAACTACAATGAGCAGTTCTTC.